One and the same sample provided the 25 T cell receptor beta chains below, sequenced in a study of blood T cell repertoires in COVID-19. TCRdb's copy holds only in-frame clones and misses some; the assay was immunoSEQ multiplex PCR. The table includes roughly 250,000 clones, about 89% detected once. Material for sequencing was peripheral blood. The receptors come from a man aged 25 to 40 with acute or convalescent COVID-19.

The V gene is TRBV27, the J gene TRBJ2-1; TRBD2 aligns across 8 bases. Germline CDR1 and CDR2: MNHEY and SMNVEV (reference sequence). This CDR3 is built from 16 residues. The V segment lost 3 bases and the J segment 3 bases; nucleotides outside the gene matches: 7. CDR3 sequence reads: CASSLSVGLVYNEQFF. CDR3 DNA: TGTGCCAGCAGTTTGTCCGTGGGACTAGTCTACAATGAGCAGTTCTTC.

The V gene is TRBV3-1 (or the pseudogene TRBV3-2), the J gene TRBJ2-7, with no clear D. V lost 5 bases, J lost 0 bases, and 5 bases lay in between. Germline CDR1 LGHDT, CDR2 YNNKEL (reference sequence). The CDR3 is 12 residues long. The CDR3 sequence: CASSSHSYEQYF. The CDR3 DNA is TGTGCCAGCAGCTCCCACTCCTACGAGCAGTACTTC.

The gene calls are TRBV30 and TRBJ1-1; D is ambiguous. The CDR3 has 11 amino acids. The V end was cut by 3 bases, the J end by 6 bases, with 8 bases between. The germline CDR1 and CDR2 sequences are GTSNPN and SVGIG (reference sequence). The CDR3 region has the DNA TGTGCCTGGAGGGGTCGGGCTGAAGCTTTCTTT. Its protein is CAWRGRAEAFF.

The CDR3 DNA reads as TGTGCCAGCAGCGCCCGTTCGAACACGATGAACACTGAAGCTTTCTTT. As protein: CASSARSNTMNTEAFF. The gene calls are TRBV7-2 and TRBJ1-1; D is undetermined. CDR1 is SGHTA, CDR2 FQGNSA, per germline. V was shortened by 5 bases and J by 0 bases, with 16 bases between the two germline ends. The CDR3 has 16 residues.

This chain connects TRBV24-1 to TRBJ2-1; 10 positions match TRBD1. The CDR3 contains 15 residues. Trimming took 7 bases from V and 7 from J; bases not matched to a gene: 9. Looked up from germline, CDR1 is KGHDR and CDR2 is SFDVKD. CDR3 residues: CATSPADRGSNEQFF. The CDR3, as DNA: TGTGCCACCAGCCCCGCGGACAGGGGGTCGAATGAGCAGTTCTTC.

The rearrangement links TRBV18 to TRBJ1-1, with D possibly TRBD1 on 5 matching bases. The ends were cut back, 3 bases at V and 3 bases at J, with 17 bases in the middle. CDR1 KGHSH and CDR2 LQKENI come from the germline V gene. The CDR3 is 16 amino acids. CDR3 DNA sequence: TGTGCCAGCTCACCCCCGGGGGGTGAGGTCGACACTGAAGCTTTCTTT. Translation gives CASSPPGGEVDTEAFF.

V and J are TRBV6-5 and TRBJ2-7; TRBD1 matches 7 bases. The trim removed 8 bases at V and 6 bases at J, leaving 7 bases unmatched. Germline CDR1 MNHEY, CDR2 SVGAGI. The CDR3 consists of 12 residues. In DNA form, the CDR3 reads TGTGCCAGCGGACCGCAGGGGGTCGAGCAGTACTTC. Its translation is CASGPQGVEQYF.

This chain links TRBV12-2 with TRBJ2-5; the D segment call TRBD2 is taken from the table without a DNA check. TRBV12-2 is termed a pseudogene. The CDR3 has 18 amino acids. DNA of the CDR3: TGTGCAAGTCGCTTAGGAACAGCGGGGGGGCCGAATCAGCAGACCCAGTACTTC. This gives the protein CASRLGTAGGPNQQTQYF.

V is TRBV6-5 and J is TRBJ2-5; D uncertain. Germline CDR1 reads MNHEY; CDR2 reads SVGAGI. The CDR3 runs 13 residues. V was cut by 6 bases and J by 7 bases, with 15 bases left in between. The CDR3 coding sequence is TGTGCCAGCAGCGTCCTCTCAACTGGGACCCAGTACTTC. Its translation: CASSVLSTGTQYF.

This clone was observed a single time. The chain carries TRBV6-1 and TRBJ1-5; possible D gene TRBD1, 5 bases. The length of the CDR3 is 15 residues. Trimming stripped 2 bases from V and 2 bases from J, with 10 bases between. Germline V CDR1 and CDR2: MNHNS, SASEGT. DNA for the CDR3: TGTGCCAGCAGTGAACACGACAGCCGCAATCAGCCCCAGCATTTT. Protein: CASSEHDSRNQPQHF.

The chain has TRBV5-1 and TRBJ2-7; tentatively, D is TRBD2 (6 bases). This CDR3 is 18 amino acids long. Germline CDR1 reads SGHRS; CDR2 reads YFSETQ. V lost 1 base to trimming and J lost 2 bases, with 22 bases between them. CDR3 sequence: CASSLSGRSGSKAYEQYF. CDR3 DNA: TGCGCCAGCAGCTTGTCCGGTAGAAGCGGGTCTAAGGCCTACGAGCAGTACTTC.

This clone came up a few times. This sequence joins TRBV19 and TRBJ2-2; TRBD2 matches 8 bases. The CDR3 covers 15 residues. V was clipped by 7 bases and J by 8 bases; unmatched bases: 12. CDR1 is LNHDA and CDR2 is SQIVND in the germline V gene (reference sequence). CDR3 protein: CASKLGSGVAGELFF. The CDR3 region has the DNA TGTGCCAGTAAACTTGGTAGCGGGGTCGCAGGGGAGCTGTTTTTT. Based on the CDR3 plus reference TRBV19 and TRBJ2-2, the full variable domain is DGGITQSPKYLFRKEGQNVTLSCEQNLNHDAMYWYRQDPGQGLRLIYYSQIVNDFQKGDIAEGYSVSREKKESFPLTVTSAQKNPTAFYLCASKLGSGVAGELFFGEGSRLTVL.

The chain employs TRBV27 and TRBJ1-2, with 11 positions matching TRBD1. This CDR3 is built from 13 residues. V dropped 2 bases and J dropped 13; count of bases not matched to a gene: 6. The germline gives CDR1 MNHEY, CDR2 SMNVEV (reference sequence). The DNA of the CDR3 is TGTGCCAGCAGTTTAAGGACAGGGGGCGTGGGCACCTTC. It yields the protein CASSLRTGGVGTF.

The chain has TRBV10-2 and TRBJ2-7, with a tentative D call TRBD2 (6 bases). V lost 2 bases and J lost 1, with 15 bases in between. Germline assignment: CDR1 WSHSY and CDR2 SAAADI. CDR3 length equals 16 residues. Here the CDR3 DNA reads TGCGCCAGCAGTGAGGGTCGGGGGACCCGATCCTACGAGCAGTACTTC. It specifies CASSEGRGTRSYEQYF.

J is TRBJ2-1 and V is TRBV6-5; 9 bases match TRBD1. V trimming: 5 bases; J trimming: 4 bases; junction bases outside the gene matches: 6. Germline CDR1 and CDR2: MNHEY and SVGAGI. The CDR3 length is 15 residues. CDR3 in DNA: TGTGCCAGCAGTCTAGGGACAGGGCGATACAATGAGCAGTTCTTC. Amino acid sequence: CASSLGTGRYNEQFF.

J is TRBJ2-6 and V is TRBV5-1; tentative D call: TRBD1 (6 bases). The CDR3 runs 15 residues. Germline CDR1 SGHRS, CDR2 YFSETQ. With 3 bases removed from V and 2 bases from J, the gap between germline ends came to 9 bases. CDR3 sequence reads: CASSSTGTGANVLTF. For the CDR3, the DNA is TGCGCCAGCAGCTCTACAGGGACTGGGGCCAACGTCCTGACTTTC.

The chain links TRBV29-1 to TRBJ1-5; no firm D call. The ends were cut back, 4 bases at V and 4 bases at J, with 11 bases in the middle. Germline loops: CDR1 SQVTM, CDR2 ANQGSEA. The CDR3 runs 13 residues. The CDR3 coding sequence is TGCAGCGTTGGGGAGGGCGGAAATCAGCCCCAGCATTTT. Encoded protein: CSVGEGGNQPQHF.

The chain couples TRBV7-6 to TRBJ2-1; 9 bases agree with TRBD2. In germline, CDR1 is SGHVS, CDR2 FNYEAQ. J lost 0 bases, V lost 1 base, and 4 bases had no gene match. The CDR3 extends over 17 amino acids. CDR3 loop: CASSLGNSGGSYNEQFF. CDR3 in DNA: TGTGCCAGCAGCTTAGGCAATAGCGGGGGCTCCTACAATGAGCAGTTCTTC.

The sample holds one count of this clone. V and J are TRBV28 and TRBJ2-5; tentatively, D is TRBD1 (5 bases). The CDR3 loop spans 14 amino acids. Trimming left V 4 bases short and J 2 bases short, with 11 bases between. CDR1 and CDR2 from the germline V gene are MDHEN and SYDVKM. CDR3 region: CASSSRGRQETQYF. The CDR3 bases are TGTGCCAGCAGTTCAAGGGGCAGGCAAGAGACCCAGTACTTC. The variable domain in full, completed from reference TRBV28 and TRBJ2-5, reads DVKVTQSSRYLVKRTGEKVFLECVQDMDHENMFWYRQDPGLGLRLIYFSYDVKMKEKGDIPEGYSVSREKKERFSLILESASTNQTSMYLCASSSRGRQETQYFGPGTRLLVL.

This sequence joins TRBV12-3 or TRBV12-4 and TRBJ1-2; D call uncertain. The CDR3 length is 13 residues. V gave up 6 bases and J gave up 7 bases, with 15 bases separating them. CDR3 sequence (DNA): TGTGCCAGCAGGGGCCCGGGATTCCCTGGCTACACCTTC. It codes for CASRGPGFPGYTF.

The chain joins TRBV4-1 to TRBJ1-2; D is unclear. This CDR3 region has 16 residues. V was pared by 0 bases and J by 7 bases, with 18 bases between. CDR1 MGHRA and CDR2 YSYEKL come from the germline V gene. The CDR3 DNA is TGCGCCAGCAGCCAAGATCCTCGGAGCCTTTTACGTGGCTACACCTTC. Translated, it gives CASSQDPRSLLRGYTF.

The V and J genes are TRBV30 and TRBJ1-3, with 7 bases identical to TRBD1. The germline V gene encodes CDR1 GTSNPN and CDR2 SVGIG (reference sequence). The CDR3 contains 14 residues. With V trimmed by 5 bases and J by 4 bases, 8 bases remained unmatched. The CDR3 sequence is CAWEQGIGGNTIYF. The CDR3 DNA sequence: TGTGCCTGGGAACAGGGGATTGGGGGAAACACCATATATTTT. Full variable domain (remainder filled in from reference TRBV30 and TRBJ1-3): SQTIHQWPATLVQPVGSPLSLECTVEGTSNPNLYWYRQAAGRGLQLLFYSVGIGQISSEVPQNLSASRPQDRQFILSSKKLLLSDSGFYLCAWEQGIGGNTIYFGEGSWLTVV.

This clone was found once. The V call is TRBV4-1, the J call TRBJ2-3; 12 bases align to TRBD2. Trimming removed 4 bases from V and 3 bases from J; junction bases left unmatched: 2. Germline CDR1 and CDR2: MGHRA and YSYEKL. The CDR3 runs 15 residues. The CDR3 spells CASSPLAGGTDTQYF. CDR3 nucleotides: TGCGCCAGCAGCCCTCTAGCGGGGGGGACAGATACGCAGTATTTT.

This rearrangement joins TRBV29-1 to TRBJ2-1; TRBD1 matches 9 bases. CDR3 length equals 15 residues. Looked up from germline, CDR1 is SQVTM and CDR2 is ANQGSEA. J was trimmed by 6 bases and V by 5 bases; bases with no gene match: 11. CDR3 residues: CSVHAGTGLRNEQFF. In nucleotides, the CDR3 is TGCAGCGTTCACGCCGGGACAGGGTTACGCAATGAGCAGTTCTTC.

J is TRBJ2-2 and V is TRBV21-1; TRBD2, as called in the table, went unchecked against the DNA. TRBV21-1 is listed as a pseudogene. CDR3 length: 15 residues. In nucleotides, the CDR3 is TGTGCCAGCAGCACAATCCGGGACTGGACCGGGGAGCTGTTTTTT. Protein product: CASSTIRDWTGELFF.